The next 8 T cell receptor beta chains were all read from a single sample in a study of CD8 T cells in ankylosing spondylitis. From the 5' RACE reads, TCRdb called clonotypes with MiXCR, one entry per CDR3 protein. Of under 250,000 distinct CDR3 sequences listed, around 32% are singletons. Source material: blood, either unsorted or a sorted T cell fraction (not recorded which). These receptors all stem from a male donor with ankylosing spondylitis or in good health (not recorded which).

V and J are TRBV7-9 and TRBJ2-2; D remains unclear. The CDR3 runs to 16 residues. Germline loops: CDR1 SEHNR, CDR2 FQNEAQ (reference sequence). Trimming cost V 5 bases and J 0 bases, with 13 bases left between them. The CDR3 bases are TGTGCCAGCAGCCTCTTCGTGACACCGAACACCGGGGAGCTGTTTTTT. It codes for CASSLFVTPNTGELFF.

CDR3 protein: CASSLWSSPADTQYF. CDR3 bases: TGTGCCAGCAGCTTGTGGTCGAGCCCGGCAGATACGCAGTATTTT. The genes are TRBV5-5 and TRBJ2-3, with no clear D. V dropped 1 base and J dropped 4 bases, with 13 bases sitting between them. Germline assignment: CDR1 SGHKS and CDR2 YYEKEE (reference sequence). This CDR3 contains 15 residues. Using reference TRBV5-5 and TRBJ2-3 for the parts outside the CDR3, the full variable domain is DAGVTQSPTHLIKTRGQQVTLRCSPISGHKSVSWYQQVLGQGPQFIFQYYEKEERGRGNFPDRFSARQFPNYSSELNVNALLLGDSALYLCASSLWSSPADTQYFGPGTRLTVL.

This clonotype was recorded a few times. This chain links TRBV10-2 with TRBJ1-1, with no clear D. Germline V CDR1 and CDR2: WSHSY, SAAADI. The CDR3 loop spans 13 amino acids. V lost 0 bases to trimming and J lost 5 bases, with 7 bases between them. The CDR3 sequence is CASSESAATEAFF. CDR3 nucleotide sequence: TGCGCCAGCAGTGAGTCTGCAGCGACTGAAGCTTTCTTT.

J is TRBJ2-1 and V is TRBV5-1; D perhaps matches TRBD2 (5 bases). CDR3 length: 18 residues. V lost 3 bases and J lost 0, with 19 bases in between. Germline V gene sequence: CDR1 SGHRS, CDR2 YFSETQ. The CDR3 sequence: CASSSPPFVTSSYNEQFF. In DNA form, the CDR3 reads TGCGCCAGCAGCTCCCCCCCTTTTGTAACTAGCTCCTACAATGAGCAGTTCTTC.

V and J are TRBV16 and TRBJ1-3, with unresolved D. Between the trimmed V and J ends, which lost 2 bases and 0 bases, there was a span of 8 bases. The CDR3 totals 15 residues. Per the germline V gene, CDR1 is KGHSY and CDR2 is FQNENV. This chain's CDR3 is CASSQKPNSGNTIYF. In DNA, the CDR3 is TGTGCCAGCAGCCAAAAGCCGAACTCTGGAAACACCATATATTTT. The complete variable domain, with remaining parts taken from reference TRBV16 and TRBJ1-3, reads GEEVAQTPKHLVRGEGQKAKLYCAPIKGHSYVFWYQQVLKNEFKFLISFQNENVFDETGMPKERFSAKCLPNSPCSLEIQATKLEDSAVYFCASSQKPNSGNTIYFGEGSWLTVV.

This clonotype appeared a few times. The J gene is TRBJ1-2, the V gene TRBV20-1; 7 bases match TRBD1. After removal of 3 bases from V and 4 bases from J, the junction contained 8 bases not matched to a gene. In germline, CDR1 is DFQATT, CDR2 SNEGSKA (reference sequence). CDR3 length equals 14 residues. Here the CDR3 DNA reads TGCAGTGCTAGGCCCCAACAGGGGCCCTATGGCTACACCTTC. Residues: CSARPQQGPYGYTF.

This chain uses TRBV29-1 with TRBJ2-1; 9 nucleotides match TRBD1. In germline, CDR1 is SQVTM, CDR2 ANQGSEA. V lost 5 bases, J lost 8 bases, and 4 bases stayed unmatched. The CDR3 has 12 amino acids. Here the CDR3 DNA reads TGCAGCGTTAAGGACAGGGGCCATGAGCAGTTCTTC. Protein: CSVKDRGHEQFF.

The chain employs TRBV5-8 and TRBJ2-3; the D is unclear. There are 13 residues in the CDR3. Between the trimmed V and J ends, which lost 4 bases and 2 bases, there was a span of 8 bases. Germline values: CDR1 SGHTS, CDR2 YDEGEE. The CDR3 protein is CASSPENTDTQYF. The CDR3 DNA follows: TGTGCCAGCAGCCCCGAGAACACAGATACGCAGTATTTT. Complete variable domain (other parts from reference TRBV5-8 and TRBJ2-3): EAGVTQSPTHLIKTRGQQATLRCSPISGHTSVYWYQQALGLGLQFLLWYDEGEERNRGNFPPRFSGRQFPNYSSELNVNALELEDSALYLCASSPENTDTQYFGPGTRLTVL.